The entry that follows covers one TCR beta chain sequence. Trimming stripped 5 bases from V and 6 bases from J, with 11 bases between. This CDR3 is built from 13 residues. The germline V gene encodes CDR1 SGHVS and CDR2 FQNEAQ. Sequencing was performed with immunoSEQ multiplex PCR; in TCRdb, only in-frame clones are kept and a portion is missing. The table lists some 42,000 clones, roughly nine tenths of them singletons, with around 8.3% in the top ten. This specimen comes from a study of blood T cell repertoires in COVID-19. Study details: The United States, Italy and Spain were the sources of the acute and convalescent COVID-19 samples. PBMCs, B-cell-depleted T cells, or T cells were the source of the cDNA or gDNA that made up the material.

Sample: peripheral blood. This rearrangement joins TRBV7-8 to TRBJ1-5; weak D call: TRBD1 (5 bases). The source is a young man with active or convalescent COVID-19. The CDR3 here is CASSAQDFQPQHF. CDR3 DNA sequence: TGTGCCAGCAGCGCACAGGATTTTCAGCCCCAGCATTTT.